These T cell receptor beta chains were read from a single sample in a study of shared clonotypes between healthy human individuals. Measured with immunoSEQ multiplex PCR; TCRdb has only the in-frame clones, and not every one. The sample has some 2,000,000 clones; 85% to 95% are singletons. The sample consisted of naive CD4+ T cells sorted from blood. Receptor source: a man between 18 and 29 years old in good health. Each CDR3 is given with its conserved first and last residue. D genes are given only for firm matches. Clone size is given for some rows only: seen once, a few or many times, or a class if the clone is expanded.

j_call: TRBJ1-1; v_call: TRBV10-3; d_call: .; clone_size: .; cdr3_nt: TGTGCCATCAGTGAGTCGGAGGCTAGCCCAGGAGCTTTCTTT; cdr3_aa: CAISESEASPGAFF
j_call: TRBJ1-4; v_call: TRBV5-8; d_call: TRBD1; clone_size: .; cdr3_nt: TGTGCCAGCAGCCCCGTTATGTCAGGGGGAAGCGAAAAACTGTTTTTT; cdr3_aa: CASSPVMSGGSEKLFF
j_call: TRBJ2-3; v_call: TRBV4-1; d_call: TRBD1; clone_size: .; cdr3_nt: TGCGCCAGCAGCCAAGGGGACAGGGCCACAGATACGCAGTATTTT; cdr3_aa: CASSQGDRATDTQYF
j_call: TRBJ1-6; v_call: TRBV7-2; d_call: .; clone_size: .; cdr3_nt: TGTGCCAGCAGCTTTCTGGACGGGTCCAGCTCCTATAATTCACCCCTCCACTTT; cdr3_aa: CASSFLDGSSSYNSPLHF
j_call: TRBJ2-5; v_call: TRBV6-6; d_call: .; clone_size: .; cdr3_nt: TGTGCCAGCAGTCCAAGGGACCCGTTGGAGTACTTC; cdr3_aa: CASSPRDPLEYF
j_call: TRBJ2-2; v_call: TRBV7-8; d_call: .; clone_size: many; cdr3_nt: TGTGCCAGCAGCTTAGAAGCCGGGGAGCTGTTTTTT; cdr3_aa: CASSLEAGELFF
j_call: TRBJ2-7; v_call: TRBV28; d_call: TRBD1; clone_size: .; cdr3_nt: TGTGCCAGCAGTTTGGACGGGACAGGGTCGTTCGAGCAGTACTTC; cdr3_aa: CASSLDGTGSFEQYF
j_call: TRBJ1-1; v_call: TRBV30; d_call: TRBD1; clone_size: .; cdr3_nt: TGTGCCTGGAGTGTACCGACAGGGACTGTGAACACTGAAGCTTTCTTT; cdr3_aa: CAWSVPTGTVNTEAFF
j_call: TRBJ2-7; v_call: TRBV10-3; d_call: TRBD2; clone_size: once; cdr3_nt: TGTGCCATCAGTGATTCTACTAGCGGGAACTCCTACGAGCAGTACTTC; cdr3_aa: CAISDSTSGNSYEQYF
j_call: TRBJ1-5; v_call: TRBV2; d_call: TRBD1; clone_size: .; cdr3_nt: TGTGCCAGCAGTTTCGGACAGGGCAATCAGCCCCAGCATTTT; cdr3_aa: CASSFGQGNQPQHF
j_call: TRBJ2-1; v_call: TRBV19; d_call: .; clone_size: .; cdr3_nt: TGTGCCAGTAGTAGGGCCCACAGCTCCTACAATGAGCAGTTCTTC; cdr3_aa: CASSRAHSSYNEQFF
j_call: TRBJ1-4; v_call: TRBV6-6; d_call: TRBD1; clone_size: .; cdr3_nt: TGTGCCAGCGGGACAGGCACTAATGAAAAACTGTTTTTT; cdr3_aa: CASGTGTNEKLFF
j_call: TRBJ2-7; v_call: TRBV7-9; d_call: TRBD2; clone_size: .; cdr3_nt: TGTGCCAGCAGCTTATCGCTAGCGGGGGGGCCCTACGAGCAGTACTTC; cdr3_aa: CASSLSLAGGPYEQYF
j_call: TRBJ1-5; v_call: TRBV30; d_call: .; clone_size: once; cdr3_nt: TGTGCCTGGACTAATACAGGGTTTAATCAGCCCCAGCATTTT; cdr3_aa: CAWTNTGFNQPQHF
j_call: TRBJ2-5; v_call: TRBV29-1; d_call: .; clone_size: .; cdr3_nt: TGCAGCGTGGAGGGGGTCCAAGAGACCCAGTACTTC; cdr3_aa: CSVEGVQETQYF
j_call: TRBJ1-1; v_call: TRBV6-5; d_call: .; clone_size: .; cdr3_nt: TGTGCCGTGTCCCGGGACACTAACACTGAAGCTTTCTTT; cdr3_aa: CAVSRDTNTEAFF
j_call: TRBJ2-1; v_call: TRBV9; d_call: .; clone_size: .; cdr3_nt: TGTGCCAGCAGCGTATCAAGCTCCTACAATGAGCAGTTCTTC; cdr3_aa: CASSVSSSYNEQFF
j_call: TRBJ2-7; v_call: TRBV29-1; d_call: .; clone_size: .; cdr3_nt: TGCAGCGCCCAAGGGACGGCCGGTATCTTGTACTTC; cdr3_aa: CSAQGTAGILYF
j_call: TRBJ1-2; v_call: TRBV30; d_call: .; clone_size: .; cdr3_nt: TGTGCCTCACGAGGGGGGAAGGGCATCTATGGCTACACCTTC; cdr3_aa: CASRGGKGIYGYTF
j_call: TRBJ2-7; v_call: TRBV9; d_call: .; clone_size: .; cdr3_nt: TGTGCCAGCAGCGTAGACGGGGGACCTTCCTACGAGCAGTACTTC; cdr3_aa: CASSVDGGPSYEQYF
j_call: TRBJ2-3; v_call: TRBV7-2; d_call: TRBD2; clone_size: once; cdr3_nt: TGTGCCAGCAGCTTGGGGGGGAGTTCGGATACGCAGTATTTT; cdr3_aa: CASSLGGSSDTQYF
j_call: TRBJ1-2; v_call: TRBV7-9; d_call: TRBD1; clone_size: .; cdr3_nt: TGTGCCAGCAGACCCGGGACAGCCTATGGCTACACCTTC; cdr3_aa: CASRPGTAYGYTF
j_call: TRBJ2-5; v_call: TRBV7-7; d_call: .; clone_size: .; cdr3_nt: TGTGCTAGCAGCTTAAGGGGAGACCCAGTAGGGGAGACCCAGTACTTC; cdr3_aa: CASSLRGDPVGETQYF
j_call: TRBJ1-5; v_call: TRBV15; d_call: .; clone_size: .; cdr3_nt: TGTGCCACCAGCAGAGATAGGGGCAGTCAGCCCCAGCATTTT; cdr3_aa: CATSRDRGSQPQHF
j_call: TRBJ1-1; v_call: TRBV7-8; d_call: TRBD1; clone_size: .; cdr3_nt: TGTGCCAGCAGCCAAGCCGGACAGGAGGGTGAAGCTTTCTTT; cdr3_aa: CASSQAGQEGEAFF
j_call: TRBJ1-1; v_call: TRBV7-9; d_call: .; clone_size: once; cdr3_nt: TGTGCCACGCTAGGTTTGAACACTGAAGCTTTCTTT; cdr3_aa: CATLGLNTEAFF
j_call: TRBJ1-2; v_call: TRBV6-5; d_call: .; clone_size: .; cdr3_nt: TGTGCCAGCAGTTCAGGGCAATCGAGGGGCTACACCTTC; cdr3_aa: CASSSGQSRGYTF
j_call: TRBJ2-7; v_call: TRBV5-1; d_call: .; clone_size: .; cdr3_nt: TGCGCCAGCAGCTCGGAGGGTGGGGTGACTTTATACGAGCAGTACTTC; cdr3_aa: CASSSEGGVTLYEQYF
j_call: TRBJ1-6; v_call: TRBV4-3; d_call: .; clone_size: .; cdr3_nt: TGCGCCAGCAGCCTTACAGGCGGGGGGCATTCACCCCTCCACTTT; cdr3_aa: CASSLTGGGHSPLHF
j_call: TRBJ2-3; v_call: TRBV11-2; d_call: TRBD2; clone_size: .; cdr3_nt: TGTGCCAGCCGTGCCTCTAGCGGGATGGCAGATACGCAGTATTTT; cdr3_aa: CASRASSGMADTQYF
j_call: TRBJ1-1; v_call: TRBV25-1; d_call: .; clone_size: .; cdr3_nt: TGTGCCAGCAGTGTAACGGGGGGCTCCGCATCTTTCTTT; cdr3_aa: CASSVTGGSASFF
j_call: TRBJ2-5; v_call: TRBV5-1; d_call: TRBD1; clone_size: .; cdr3_nt: TGCGCCAGCAGCTCCGGGACAGAAAAAGAGACCCAGTACTTC; cdr3_aa: CASSSGTEKETQYF
j_call: TRBJ2-7; v_call: TRBV7-2; d_call: .; clone_size: .; cdr3_nt: TGTGCCAGCAGCCCCTCGGCCAAAGGGGCCCACGAGCAGTACTTC; cdr3_aa: CASSPSAKGAHEQYF
j_call: TRBJ2-1; v_call: TRBV9; d_call: .; clone_size: .; cdr3_nt: TGTGCCAGCAGCGTAGGCCGGGGAAACTACAATGAGCAGTTCTTC; cdr3_aa: CASSVGRGNYNEQFF
j_call: TRBJ2-3; v_call: TRBV7-2; d_call: TRBD2; clone_size: .; cdr3_nt: TGTGCCAGCAGCTTAGGAGGTTTAGCGGGAGCTAGCACAGATACGCAGTATTTT; cdr3_aa: CASSLGGLAGASTDTQYF
j_call: TRBJ2-2; v_call: TRBV28; d_call: TRBD1; clone_size: .; cdr3_nt: TGTGCCAGCAGCCGACAGGGGGCGGGCACCGGGGAGCTGTTTTTT; cdr3_aa: CASSRQGAGTGELFF
j_call: TRBJ1-2; v_call: TRBV5-1; d_call: .; clone_size: .; cdr3_nt: TGCGCCAGCAGCGTAACAGGGTGGGGTGAGGGCTACACCTTC; cdr3_aa: CASSVTGWGEGYTF
j_call: TRBJ2-1; v_call: TRBV7-2; d_call: .; clone_size: .; cdr3_nt: TGTGCCAGCACCTACATATCCTACAATGAGCAGTTCTTC; cdr3_aa: CASTYISYNEQFF
j_call: TRBJ2-1; v_call: TRBV5-6; d_call: .; clone_size: .; cdr3_nt: TGTGCCAGCAGCTTGGACCGGGAGCGTTCCTACAATGAGCAGTTCTTC; cdr3_aa: CASSLDRERSYNEQFF
j_call: TRBJ2-2; v_call: TRBV6-1; d_call: TRBD1; clone_size: .; cdr3_nt: TGTGCCAGCAGTGCCACAGGGGGCACCGGGGAGCTGTTTTTT; cdr3_aa: CASSATGGTGELFF
j_call: TRBJ2-5; v_call: TRBV11-1; d_call: .; clone_size: .; cdr3_nt: TGTGCCAGCAGCCTCGGCGAGACCCAGTACTTC; cdr3_aa: CASSLGETQYF
j_call: TRBJ2-2; v_call: TRBV5-1; d_call: .; clone_size: .; cdr3_nt: TGCGCCAGCAGCCAAGGAGGTAGCACCGGGGAGCTGTTTTTT; cdr3_aa: CASSQGGSTGELFF
j_call: TRBJ1-4; v_call: TRBV19; d_call: .; clone_size: .; cdr3_nt: TGTGCCAGTAGCCGGATTGATGGCACTAATGAAAAACTGTTTTTT; cdr3_aa: CASSRIDGTNEKLFF
j_call: TRBJ2-1; v_call: TRBV5-1; d_call: .; clone_size: once; cdr3_nt: TGCGCCAGCAGCTTGATAAGCAATGAGCAGTTCTTC; cdr3_aa: CASSLISNEQFF
j_call: TRBJ2-4; v_call: TRBV5-1; d_call: .; clone_size: .; cdr3_nt: TGCGCCAGCAGCTGGTATACAGCGTTGGACAAAAACATTCAGTACTTC; cdr3_aa: CASSWYTALDKNIQYF
j_call: TRBJ2-7; v_call: TRBV29-1; d_call: TRBD1; clone_size: once; cdr3_nt: TGCAGCGTTATTCGGATACAGGGGGTGGACTACGAGCAGTACTTC; cdr3_aa: CSVIRIQGVDYEQYF
j_call: TRBJ2-2; v_call: TRBV5-1; d_call: .; clone_size: .; cdr3_nt: TGCGCCAGCAGCCCCGGGGAGGCTAACACCGGGGAGCTGTTTTTT; cdr3_aa: CASSPGEANTGELFF
j_call: TRBJ1-1; v_call: TRBV25-1; d_call: .; clone_size: .; cdr3_nt: TGTGCCAGCCGACCCGGGGGTGGGGTAGTCAGCACTGAAGCTTTCTTT; cdr3_aa: CASRPGGGVVSTEAFF
j_call: TRBJ1-1; v_call: TRBV5-1; d_call: .; clone_size: .; cdr3_nt: TGCGCCAGCAGCTTGGGGGCAGCGTTGAACACTGAAGCTTTCTTT; cdr3_aa: CASSLGAALNTEAFF
j_call: TRBJ2-7; v_call: TRBV2; d_call: TRBD2; clone_size: .; cdr3_nt: TGTGCCAGCAGTCCCCAACTAGCGGGGGGCTCCTACGAGCAGTACTTC; cdr3_aa: CASSPQLAGGSYEQYF
j_call: TRBJ2-3; v_call: TRBV4-2; d_call: .; clone_size: .; cdr3_nt: TGTGCCAGCAGCTCCGAAGGACTATCGGGGACAGATACGCAGTATTTT; cdr3_aa: CASSSEGLSGTDTQYF
j_call: TRBJ1-2; v_call: TRBV6-6; d_call: TRBD1; clone_size: once; cdr3_nt: TGTGCCAGCAGCCCCCTGTCGGACAGGGGGCTCAGTGGCTACACCTTC; cdr3_aa: CASSPLSDRGLSGYTF